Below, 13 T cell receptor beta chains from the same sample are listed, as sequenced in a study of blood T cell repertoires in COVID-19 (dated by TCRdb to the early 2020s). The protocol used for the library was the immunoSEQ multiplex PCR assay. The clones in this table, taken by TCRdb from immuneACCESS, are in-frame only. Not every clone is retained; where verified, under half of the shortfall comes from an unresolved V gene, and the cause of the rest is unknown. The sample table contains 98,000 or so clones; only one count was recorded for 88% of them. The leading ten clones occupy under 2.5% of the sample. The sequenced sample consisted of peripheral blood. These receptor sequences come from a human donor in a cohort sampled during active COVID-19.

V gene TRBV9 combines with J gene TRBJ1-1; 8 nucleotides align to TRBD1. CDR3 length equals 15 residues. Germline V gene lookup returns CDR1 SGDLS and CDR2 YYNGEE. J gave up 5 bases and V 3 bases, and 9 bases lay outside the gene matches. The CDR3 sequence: CASSAGTGYETEAFF. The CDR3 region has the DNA TGTGCCAGCAGCGCCGGGACAGGATACGAAACTGAAGCTTTCTTT.

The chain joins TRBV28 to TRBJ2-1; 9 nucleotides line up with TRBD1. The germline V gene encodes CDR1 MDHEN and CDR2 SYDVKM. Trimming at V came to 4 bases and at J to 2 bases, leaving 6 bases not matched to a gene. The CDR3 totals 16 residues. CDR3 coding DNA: TGTGCCAGCAGTTGGGAGGGACAGGGCCCCTACAATGAGCAGTTCTTC. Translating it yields CASSWEGQGPYNEQFF.

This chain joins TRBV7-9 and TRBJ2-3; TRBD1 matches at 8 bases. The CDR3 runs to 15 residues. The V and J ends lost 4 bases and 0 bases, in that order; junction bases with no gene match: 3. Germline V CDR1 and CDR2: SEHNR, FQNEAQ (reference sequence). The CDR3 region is CASSSQGASTDTQYF. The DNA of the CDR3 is TGTGCCAGCAGCTCCCAGGGGGCGAGCACAGATACGCAGTATTTT.

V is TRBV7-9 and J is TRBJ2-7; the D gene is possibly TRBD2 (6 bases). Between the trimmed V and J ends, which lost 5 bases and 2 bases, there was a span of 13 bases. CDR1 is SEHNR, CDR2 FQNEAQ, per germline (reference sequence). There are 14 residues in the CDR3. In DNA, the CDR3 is TGTGCCAGCAGCCTCGGGAGTGGTGCCTACGAGCAGTACTTC. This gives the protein CASSLGSGAYEQYF.

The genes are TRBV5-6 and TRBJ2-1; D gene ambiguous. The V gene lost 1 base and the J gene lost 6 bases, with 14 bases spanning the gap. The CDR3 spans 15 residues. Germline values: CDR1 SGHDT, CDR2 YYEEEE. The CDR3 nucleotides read TGTGCCAGCAGCTTGCCGTATGGTGTCAGCAATGAGCAGTTCTTC. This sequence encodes CASSLPYGVSNEQFF.

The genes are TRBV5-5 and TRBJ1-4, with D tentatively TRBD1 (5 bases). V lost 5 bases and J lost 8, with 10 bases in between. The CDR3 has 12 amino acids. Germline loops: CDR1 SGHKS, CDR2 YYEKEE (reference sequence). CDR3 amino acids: CASSYPGEKLFF. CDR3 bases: TGTGCCAGCAGTTATCCAGGGGAAAAACTGTTTTTT.

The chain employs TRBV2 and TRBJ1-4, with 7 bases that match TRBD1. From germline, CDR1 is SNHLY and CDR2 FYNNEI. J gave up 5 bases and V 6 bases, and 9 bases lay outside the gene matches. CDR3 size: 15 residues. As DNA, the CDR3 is TGTGCCAGCAGAGAAACAGGGGTCTGGAATGAAAAACTGTTTTTT. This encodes CASRETGVWNEKLFF.

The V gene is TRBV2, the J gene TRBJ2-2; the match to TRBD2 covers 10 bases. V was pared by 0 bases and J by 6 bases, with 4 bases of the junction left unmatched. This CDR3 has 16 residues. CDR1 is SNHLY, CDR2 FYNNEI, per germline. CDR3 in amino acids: CASSEAFLAGAGELFF. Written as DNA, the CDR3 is TGTGCCAGCAGTGAAGCGTTCCTAGCGGGGGCCGGGGAGCTGTTTTTT.

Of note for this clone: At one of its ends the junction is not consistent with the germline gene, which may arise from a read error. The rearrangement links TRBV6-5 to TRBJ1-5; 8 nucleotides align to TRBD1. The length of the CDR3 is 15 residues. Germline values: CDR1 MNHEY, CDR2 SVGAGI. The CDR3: CASSYGSGGKQPQHF. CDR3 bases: TGTGCCAGCAGTTACGGGTCAGGGGGCAAACAGCCCCAGCATTTT.

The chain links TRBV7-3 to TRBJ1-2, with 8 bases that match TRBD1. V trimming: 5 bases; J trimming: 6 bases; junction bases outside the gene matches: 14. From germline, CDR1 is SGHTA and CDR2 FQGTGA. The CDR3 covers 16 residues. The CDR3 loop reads CASSPNPGTGLNGYTF. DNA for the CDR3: TGTGCCAGCAGCCCTAACCCCGGGACAGGTCTTAATGGCTACACCTTC.

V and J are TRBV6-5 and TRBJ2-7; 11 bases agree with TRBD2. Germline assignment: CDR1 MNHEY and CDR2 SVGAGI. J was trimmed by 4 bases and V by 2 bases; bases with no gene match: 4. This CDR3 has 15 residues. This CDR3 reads CASSYTSGRAYEQYF. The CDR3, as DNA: TGTGCCAGCAGTTACACTAGCGGGAGAGCGTACGAGCAGTACTTC.

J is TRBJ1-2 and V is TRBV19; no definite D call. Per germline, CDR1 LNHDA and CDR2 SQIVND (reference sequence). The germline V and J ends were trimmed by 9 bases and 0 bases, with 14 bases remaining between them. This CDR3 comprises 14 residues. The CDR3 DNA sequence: TGTGCCAGCAGAAACAGTAATTCTAACTATGGCTACACCTTC. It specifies CASRNSNSNYGYTF.

CDR3 sequence (DNA): TGTGCCAGCAGGCCTGAAACAGGGATGGGGACCTACAATGAGCAGTTCTTC. Its translation: CASRPETGMGTYNEQFF. V usage is TRBV27 and J usage is TRBJ2-1, with a weak D call TRBD1 (6 bases). Looked up from germline, CDR1 is MNHEY and CDR2 is SMNVEV (reference sequence). CDR3 length equals 17 residues. V was trimmed by 6 bases and J by 2 bases, leaving 20 bases between them.